The text below deals with one TCR beta chain. Its target is unknown. This sample was included in a study of long-term antiretroviral therapy in people with HIV. General study results and limits: ART adherence was not documented, and neither viral resistance nor therapy changes had any data. Whereas controls had wider CDR3 length ranges, HIV repertoires had narrower ones.

Specimens carried about 0.95-11 million cryopreserved PBMC before DNA extraction. The assay, immunoSEQ v3.0, was run at survey level. Sequencing set out to capture roughly 40,000-55,000 T-cell genomes per sample. The protocol was immunoSEQ multiplex PCR, while the TCRdb copy is restricted to in-frame clones and leaves out a portion. Of about 21,000 clones in the sample, roughly 79% were seen once. This CDR3 is 13 amino acids long. V gave up 0 bases and J gave up 8 bases; unmatched junction bases: 1. The germline gives CDR1 MGHRA, CDR2 YSYEKL. This TCR derives from a man aged 50 or older with HIV. The sequencing used unsorted PBMCs, collected 2.2 years after starting antiretroviral therapy. The chain carries TRBV4-1 and TRBJ2-1; 7 bases map to TRBD2. The CDR3 is CASSQDRGDEQFF. For the CDR3, the DNA is TGCGCCAGCAGCCAAGATCGGGGGGATGAGCAGTTCTTC.